Following are 19 T cell receptor beta chains from one sample sequenced in a study of blood T cell repertoires in COVID-19 (dated by TCRdb to between 2020 and 2021). Preparation of the library involved the immunoSEQ multiplex PCR assay. TCRdb mirrors the immuneACCESS table, restricted to in-frame sequences. Some clones are absent from its copies; in checked studies, under half trace to an unresolved V gene, and the reason for the others is unknown. The sample includes under 250,000 clones, with 83% observed a single time. The ten biggest clones cover roughly 5.5% of the sample. Sequencing input: peripheral blood. These receptors all come from a human donor in a cohort sampled during active COVID-19.

V gene TRBV7-2 combines with J gene TRBJ2-3; D unclear. CDR3 length equals 12 residues. Germline CDR1 SGHTA, CDR2 FQGNSA. V lost 5 bases and J 3 bases, leaving 6 bases between the germline ends. The CDR3 spells CASSTFTDTQYF. The CDR3, as DNA: TGTGCCAGCAGCACTTTTACAGATACGCAGTATTTT.

The chain uses TRBV5-1 and TRBJ2-7, with D tentatively TRBD1 (5 bases). The germline V gene has CDR1 SGHRS and CDR2 YFSETQ. This CDR3 is built from 15 residues. The V gene lost 4 bases and the J gene lost 1 base, with 15 bases spanning the gap. In DNA form, the CDR3 reads TGCGCCAGCAGCCCCTTGGCAGGGTCTTCCTACGAGCAGTACTTC. Translating gives CASSPLAGSSYEQYF.

The V and J genes are TRBV6-5 and TRBJ1-3; 7 bases agree with TRBD1. The CDR3 contains 15 residues. CDR1 is MNHEY, CDR2 SVGAGI, per germline. The V and J ends lost 2 bases and 4 bases, in that order; junction bases with no gene match: 5. The CDR3 DNA sequence: TGTGCCAGCAGTTACGACAGGGCTGTCGGAAACACCATATATTTT. As protein: CASSYDRAVGNTIYF.

This chain uses TRBV4-2 with TRBJ1-2; D might be TRBD1 (6 bases). The CDR3 is made up of 15 amino acids. V was shortened by 2 bases and J by 5 bases, with 15 bases between the two germline ends. Germline V gene sequence: CDR1 LGHNA, CDR2 YNFKEQ. The CDR3 reads CASSQPLGQSYGYTF. The CDR3 DNA is TGTGCCAGCAGCCAACCCTTAGGACAGTCATATGGCTACACCTTC.

The chain recombines TRBV6-5 with TRBJ1-3; D gene unclear. The CDR3 contains 14 residues. The V and J ends lost 7 bases and 0 bases respectively, with 10 bases between them. The V gene's germline CDR1 is MNHEY and CDR2 SVGAGI. This chain's CDR3 is CASMWSSSGNTIYF. The CDR3 nucleotides read TGTGCCAGCATGTGGAGTAGCTCTGGAAACACCATATATTTT.

The V call is TRBV5-4, the J call TRBJ2-2; 9 nucleotides align to TRBD2. The V gene end was trimmed by 0 bases and the J gene end by 5 bases; junction bases not matched to a gene: 5. The CDR3 has 16 amino acids. Germline assignment: CDR1 SGHNT and CDR2 YYREEE (reference sequence). CDR3 coding DNA: TGTGCCAGCAGCTTGGCCGGGCTAGCGGGGACCGGGGAGCTGTTTTTT. Translated: CASSLAGLAGTGELFF.

This rearrangement joins TRBV18 to TRBJ2-7; D perhaps matches TRBD1 (6 bases). The germline CDR1 and CDR2 sequences are KGHSH and LQKENI. This CDR3 has 13 residues. Between the trimmed V and J ends, which lost 3 bases and 3 bases, there was a span of 9 bases. DNA of the CDR3: TGTGCCAGCTCACCTGGGGGCAACTACGAGCAGTACTTC. As protein: CASSPGGNYEQYF.

This sequence joins TRBV9 and TRBJ2-3; 13 nucleotides align to TRBD2. V was clipped by 0 bases and J by 7 bases; unmatched bases: 5. CDR3 length: 16 residues. Germline V gives CDR1 SGDLS, CDR2 YYNGEE. The CDR3 reads CASSVGTSGGRNTQYF. The CDR3 nucleotides are TGTGCCAGCAGCGTAGGGACTAGCGGGGGCAGGAATACGCAGTATTTT.

The rearrangement links TRBV29-1 to TRBJ1-3; 7 nucleotides agree with TRBD1. Losses at the gene ends were 6 bases for V and 3 bases for J; bases not matched to a gene: 14. The CDR3 contains 16 residues. The germline CDR1 and CDR2 sequences are SQVTM and ANQGSEA. CDR3 loop: CSVQRDLTGVGNTIYF. CDR3 coding DNA: TGCAGCGTCCAAAGGGACTTAACAGGGGTTGGAAACACCATATATTTT.

V is TRBV11-3 and J is TRBJ1-2, with 9 bases aligning to TRBD1. J lost 1 base, V lost 1 base, and 13 bases had no gene match. CDR3 length: 19 residues. Per the germline V gene, CDR1 is SGHNT and CDR2 is YENEEA. This CDR3 is CASSLGGGTGWGLNYGYTF. Here the CDR3 DNA reads TGTGCCAGCAGCTTAGGAGGGGGGACAGGGTGGGGCCTTAACTATGGCTACACCTTC.

The chain links TRBV19 to TRBJ1-5, with TRBD1 as a possible D gene (5 bases). Germline V lookup: CDR1 LNHDA, CDR2 SQIVND (reference sequence). Trimming cost V 5 bases and J 0 bases, with 17 bases left between them. The CDR3 loop spans 17 amino acids. The chain's CDR3 is CASSPGTAVYSNQPQHF. CDR3 in DNA: TGTGCCAGTAGTCCCGGGACTGCAGTCTATAGCAATCAGCCCCAGCATTTT.

The chain links TRBV2 to TRBJ1-4; perhaps TRBD1 as D (5 bases). The CDR3 has 14 residues. Germline lookup yields CDR1 SNHLY and CDR2 FYNNEI. Trimming cost V 8 bases and J 8 bases, with 18 bases left between them. The chain's CDR3 is CASRAAGQAEKLFF. For the CDR3, the DNA is TGTGCCAGCCGAGCCGCAGGGCAGGCGGAAAAACTGTTTTTT.

The sample holds one count of this clone. The gene calls are TRBV15 and TRBJ1-2; 7 bases map to TRBD1. This CDR3 has 15 amino acids. Germline CDR1 LNHNV, CDR2 YYDKDF (reference sequence). With V trimmed by 1 base and J by 4 bases, 6 bases remained unmatched. The CDR3 bases are TGTGCCACCAGCAGAGTGGTACAGGGGAGCTATGGCTACACCTTC. This encodes CATSRVVQGSYGYTF.

The gene calls are TRBV2 and TRBJ1-5; D call uncertain. Germline V gene lookup returns CDR1 SNHLY and CDR2 FYNNEI. CDR3 size: 14 residues. Trimming took off 2 bases at V and 3 bases at J, with 8 bases between the two ends. The CDR3, as DNA: TGTGCCAGCAGTGAAAACAGTCCCAATCAGCCCCAGCATTTT. As protein: CASSENSPNQPQHF.

J is TRBJ2-6 and V is TRBV28; possible D gene TRBD1, 5 bases. The germline gives CDR1 MDHEN, CDR2 SYDVKM. This CDR3 has 15 residues. Deletions cut 5 bases from V and 4 bases from J, with 12 bases between. CDR3 amino acids: CASSQGASGANVLTF. As DNA, the CDR3 is TGTGCCAGCAGTCAGGGCGCGAGCGGGGCCAACGTCCTGACTTTC.

The V call is TRBV4-1, the J call TRBJ2-3; D may be TRBD2 (6 bases). The CDR3 runs 16 residues. Germline CDR1 MGHRA, CDR2 YSYEKL. Between the trimmed V and J ends, which lost 0 bases and 6 bases, there was a span of 16 bases. The CDR3 region is CASSQDVGLAMDTQYF. The CDR3 nucleotides are TGCGCCAGCAGCCAAGATGTAGGGCTAGCGATGGATACGCAGTATTTT.

The chain combines TRBV3-1 (or the pseudogene TRBV3-2) with TRBJ2-3; 9 bases agree with TRBD2. J lost 8 bases, V lost 4 bases, and 13 bases had no gene match. The CDR3 length is 16 residues. Germline V CDR1 and CDR2: LGHDT, YNNKEL (reference sequence). The CDR3 nucleotides read TGTGCCAGCAGCCCCAGAACTAGCGGGCCTCCAGGTACGCAGTATTTT. It yields the protein CASSPRTSGPPGTQYF.

The chain couples TRBV27 to TRBJ1-2, with unresolved D. CDR1 and CDR2 from the germline V gene are MNHEY and SMNVEV (reference sequence). Deletions cut 5 bases from V and 6 bases from J, with 19 bases between. This CDR3 contains 15 residues. The CDR3 coding sequence is TGTGCCAGCAGTCCCCGCGGAGGCACCGGGCATGGCTACACCTTC. Protein sequence: CASSPRGGTGHGYTF.

This chain links TRBV7-9 with TRBJ2-4; D gene uncertain. Germline lookup yields CDR1 SEHNR and CDR2 FQNEAQ (reference sequence). The germline V and J ends were trimmed by 5 bases and 0 bases, with 14 bases remaining between them. This CDR3 has 16 amino acids. CDR3 residues: CASSPAGFLAKNIQYF. The CDR3, as DNA: TGTGCCAGCAGCCCCGCCGGTTTCCTAGCCAAAAACATTCAGTACTTC. The entire variable domain, with the rest obtained from reference TRBV7-9 and TRBJ2-4, is as follows: DTGVSQNPRHKITKRGQNVTFRCDPISEHNRLYWYRQTLGQGPEFLTYFQNEAQLEKSRLLSDRFSAERPKGSFSTLEIQRTEQGDSAMYLCASSPAGFLAKNIQYFGAGTRLSVL.